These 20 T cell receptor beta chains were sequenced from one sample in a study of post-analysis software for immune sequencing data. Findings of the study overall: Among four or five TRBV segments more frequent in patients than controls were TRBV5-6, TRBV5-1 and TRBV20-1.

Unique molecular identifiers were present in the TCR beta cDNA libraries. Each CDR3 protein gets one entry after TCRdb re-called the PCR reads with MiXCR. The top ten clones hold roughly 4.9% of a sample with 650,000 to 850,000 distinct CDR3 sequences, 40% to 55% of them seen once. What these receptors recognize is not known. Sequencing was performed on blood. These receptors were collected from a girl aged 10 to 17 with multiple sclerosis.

The DNA for the CDR3 is TGTGCCAGCAGCCCATTATTGCAGCGACGGGGTCAAGAGACCCAGTACTTC. This codes for CASSPLLQRRGQETQYF. The chain has TRBV11-2 and TRBJ2-5; D might be TRBD2 (5 bases). Trimming cost V 5 bases and J 2 bases, with 21 bases left between them. Germline CDR1 and CDR2: SGHAT and FQNNGV. This CDR3 has 17 amino acids. Filled out from reference TRBV11-2 and TRBJ2-5, the complete variable domain reads EAGVAQSPRYKIIEKRQSVAFWCNPISGHATLYWYQQILGQGPKLLIQFQNNGVVDDSQLPKDRFSAERLKGVDSTLKIQPAKLEDSAVYLCASSPLLQRRGQETQYFGPGTRLLVL.

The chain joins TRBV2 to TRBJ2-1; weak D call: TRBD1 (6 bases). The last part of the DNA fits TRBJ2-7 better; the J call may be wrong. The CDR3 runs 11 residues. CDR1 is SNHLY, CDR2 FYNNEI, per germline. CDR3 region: CASSGQVEQYF. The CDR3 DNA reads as TGTGCCAGCAGTGGACAGGTCGAGCAGTACTTC.

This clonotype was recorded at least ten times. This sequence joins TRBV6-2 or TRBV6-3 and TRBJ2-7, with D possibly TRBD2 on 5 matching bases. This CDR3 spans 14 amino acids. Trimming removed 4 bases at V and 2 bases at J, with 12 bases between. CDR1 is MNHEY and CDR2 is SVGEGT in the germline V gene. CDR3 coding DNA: TGTGCCAGCAGTTCGAGCGGAGTTACCTACGAGCAGTACTTC. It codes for CASSSSGVTYEQYF.

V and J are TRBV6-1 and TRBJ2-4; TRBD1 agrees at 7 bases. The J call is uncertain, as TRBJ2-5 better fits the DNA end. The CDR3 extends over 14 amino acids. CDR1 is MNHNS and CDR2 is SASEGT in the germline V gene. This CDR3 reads CASRRQGTQETQYF. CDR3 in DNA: TGTGCCAGCAGGCGACAGGGAACCCAAGAGACCCAGTACTTC.

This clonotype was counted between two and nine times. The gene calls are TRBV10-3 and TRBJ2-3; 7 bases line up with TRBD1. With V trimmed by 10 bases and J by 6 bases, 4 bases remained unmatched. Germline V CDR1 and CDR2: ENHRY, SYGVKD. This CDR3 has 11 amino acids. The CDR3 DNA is TGTGCCAGGGACAGTGATGATACGCAGTATTTT. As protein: CARDSDDTQYF.

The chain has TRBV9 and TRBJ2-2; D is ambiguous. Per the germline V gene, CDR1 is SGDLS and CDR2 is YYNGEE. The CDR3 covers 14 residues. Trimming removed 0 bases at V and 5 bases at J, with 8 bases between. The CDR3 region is CASSVEARTGELFF. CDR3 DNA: TGTGCCAGCAGCGTAGAGGCTCGGACCGGGGAGCTGTTTTTT.

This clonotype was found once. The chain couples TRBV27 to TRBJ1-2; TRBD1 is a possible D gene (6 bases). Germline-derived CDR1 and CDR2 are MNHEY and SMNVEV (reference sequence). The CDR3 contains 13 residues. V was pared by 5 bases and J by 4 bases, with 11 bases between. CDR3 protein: CASSRRGGYGYTF. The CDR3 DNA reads TGTGCCAGCAGTCGCCGAGGGGGCTATGGCTACACCTTC.

CDR3 residues: CASSYKGVSYNEQFF. The CDR3 DNA reads TGTGCCAGCAGTTACAAGGGCGTATCCTACAATGAGCAGTTCTTC. The genes are TRBV6-6 and TRBJ2-1; no clear D. The CDR3 sequence is 15 residues long. Per germline, CDR1 MNHNY and CDR2 SVGAGI (reference sequence). Trimming cost V 2 bases and J 1 base, with 9 bases left between them.

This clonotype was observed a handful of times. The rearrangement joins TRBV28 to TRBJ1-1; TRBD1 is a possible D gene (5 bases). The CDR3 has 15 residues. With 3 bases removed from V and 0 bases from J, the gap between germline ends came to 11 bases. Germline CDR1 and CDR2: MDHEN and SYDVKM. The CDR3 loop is CASSFGAAMNTEAFF. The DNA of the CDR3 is TGTGCCAGCAGTTTCGGGGCAGCCATGAACACTGAAGCTTTCTTT.

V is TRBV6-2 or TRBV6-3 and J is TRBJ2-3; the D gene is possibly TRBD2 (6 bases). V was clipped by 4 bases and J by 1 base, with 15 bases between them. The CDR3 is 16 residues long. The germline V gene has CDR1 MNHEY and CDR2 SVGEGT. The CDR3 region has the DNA TGTGCCAGCAGTTCCCCCCTAGCGCCCCGCACAGATACGCAGTATTTT. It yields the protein CASSSPLAPRTDTQYF.

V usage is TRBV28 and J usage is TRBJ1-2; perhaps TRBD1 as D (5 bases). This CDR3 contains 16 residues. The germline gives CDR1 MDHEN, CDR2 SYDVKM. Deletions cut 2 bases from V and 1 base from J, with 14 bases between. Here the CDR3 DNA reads TGTGCCAGCAGTTTACACAACGGGGGATATAACTATGGCTACACCTTC. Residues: CASSLHNGGYNYGYTF.

CDR3 protein: CSVPLTGGRETQYF. CDR3 DNA: TGCAGCGTCCCACTCACAGGGGGTAGGGAGACCCAGTACTTC. The chain has TRBV29-1 and TRBJ2-5, with TRBD1 identical over 8 bases. V lost 6 bases, J lost 5 bases, and 11 bases stayed unmatched. CDR1 and CDR2 (germline): SQVTM, ANQGSEA. There are 14 residues in the CDR3.

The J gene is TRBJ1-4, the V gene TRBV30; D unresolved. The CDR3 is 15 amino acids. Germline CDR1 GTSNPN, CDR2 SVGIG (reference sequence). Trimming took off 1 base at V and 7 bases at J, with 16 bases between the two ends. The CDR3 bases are TGTGCCTGGAGTGCGGACCTCCGACCGGGTGAAAAACTGTTTTTT. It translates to CAWSADLRPGEKLFF.

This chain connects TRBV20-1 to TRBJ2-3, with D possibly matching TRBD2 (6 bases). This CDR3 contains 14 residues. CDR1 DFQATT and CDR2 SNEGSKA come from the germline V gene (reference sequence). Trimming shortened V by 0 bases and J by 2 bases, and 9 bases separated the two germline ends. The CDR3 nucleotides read TGCAGTGCTAGAGATTGGGGGGTCACAGATACGCAGTATTTT. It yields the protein CSARDWGVTDTQYF.

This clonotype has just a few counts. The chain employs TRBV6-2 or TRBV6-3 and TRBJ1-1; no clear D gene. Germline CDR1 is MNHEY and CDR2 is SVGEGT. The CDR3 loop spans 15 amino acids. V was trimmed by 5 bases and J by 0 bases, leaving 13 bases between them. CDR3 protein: CASSGPGRLNTEAFF. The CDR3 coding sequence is TGTGCCAGCAGTGGGCCCGGGCGGCTGAACACTGAAGCTTTCTTT.

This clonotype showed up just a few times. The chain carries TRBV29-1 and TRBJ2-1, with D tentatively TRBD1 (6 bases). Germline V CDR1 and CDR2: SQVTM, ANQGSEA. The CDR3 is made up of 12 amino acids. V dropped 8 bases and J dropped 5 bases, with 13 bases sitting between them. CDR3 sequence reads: CSTRDIDNEQFF. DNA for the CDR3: TGCAGCACCCGGGACATTGACAATGAGCAGTTCTTC.

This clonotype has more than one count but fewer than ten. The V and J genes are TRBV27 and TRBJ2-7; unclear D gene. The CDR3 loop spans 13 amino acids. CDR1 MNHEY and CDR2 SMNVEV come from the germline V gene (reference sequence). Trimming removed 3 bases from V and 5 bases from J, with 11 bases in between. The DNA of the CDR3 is TGTGCCAGCAGTTTGACCGCCCCCGACGAGCAGTACTTC. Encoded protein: CASSLTAPDEQYF.

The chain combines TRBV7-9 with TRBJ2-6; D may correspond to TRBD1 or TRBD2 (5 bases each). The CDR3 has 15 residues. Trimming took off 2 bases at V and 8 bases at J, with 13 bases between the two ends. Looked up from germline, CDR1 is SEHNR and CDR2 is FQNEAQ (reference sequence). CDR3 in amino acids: CASSLSSGTPNVLTF. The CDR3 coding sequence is TGTGCCAGCAGCTTAAGTAGTGGGACCCCCAACGTCCTGACTTTC.

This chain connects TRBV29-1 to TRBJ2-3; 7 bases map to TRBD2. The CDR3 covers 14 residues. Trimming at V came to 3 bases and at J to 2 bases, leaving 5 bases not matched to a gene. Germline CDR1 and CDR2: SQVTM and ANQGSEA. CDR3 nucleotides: TGCAGCGTTGACGGGGGAGGGCCCACAGATACGCAGTATTTT. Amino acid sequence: CSVDGGGPTDTQYF.

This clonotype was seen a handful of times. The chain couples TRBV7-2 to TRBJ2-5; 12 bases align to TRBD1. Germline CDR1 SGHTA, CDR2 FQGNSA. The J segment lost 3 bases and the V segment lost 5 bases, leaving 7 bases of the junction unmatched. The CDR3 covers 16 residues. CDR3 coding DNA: TGTGCCAGCAGCGTGGGGACAGGGGGCTTTGAAGAGACCCAGTACTTC. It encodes CASSVGTGGFEETQYF.